The rows below give T cell receptor beta chains drawn from one sample of a study of early T cells in non-severe SARS-CoV-2 infection. Using its own MiXCR run on the 5' RACE reads, TCRdb lists one record per CDR3 protein. The sample holds approximately 70,000 distinct CDR3 sequences; roughly 9.1% are singletons and the top ten take less than 10%. This specimen consisted of whole blood, obtained at baseline. The receptors shown here come from an adult who was a healthcare worker with PCR-confirmed SARS-CoV-2 infection or an uninfected control (not recorded which). Each CDR3 is given with its conserved first and last residue. A D gene is named only where the DNA matches it firmly. Rows give clone size only sometimes, using once, few, many, or a class for an expanded clone.

clone_size: .
cdr3_length: 13
v_call: TRBV19
d_call: .
j_call: TRBJ2-3
cdr3_aa: CASSLRRGDTQYF
cdr3_nt: TGTGCCAGTAGTCTACGAAGGGGAGATACGCAGTATTTT

clone_size: many
cdr3_length: 12
v_call: TRBV25-1
d_call: .
j_call: TRBJ1-2
cdr3_aa: CASNMGNYGYTF
cdr3_nt: TGTGCCAGCAATATGGGAAACTATGGCTACACCTTC

clone_size: .
cdr3_length: 16
v_call: TRBV10-3
d_call: .
j_call: TRBJ2-3
cdr3_aa: CAISESGRESTDTQYF
cdr3_nt: TGTGCCATCAGTGAGTCCGGCAGGGAAAGCACAGATACGCAGTATTTT

clone_size: many
cdr3_length: 14
v_call: TRBV11-2
d_call: .
j_call: TRBJ2-1
cdr3_aa: CASRRSLVYNEQFF
cdr3_nt: TGTGCCAGCAGGCGGAGCCTGGTCTACAATGAGCAGTTCTTC

clone_size: many
cdr3_length: 13
v_call: TRBV11-3
d_call: .
j_call: TRBJ1-2
cdr3_aa: CASSLDGNYGYTF
cdr3_nt: TGTGCCAGCAGCTTAGACGGTAACTATGGCTACACCTTC

clone_size: few
cdr3_length: 14
v_call: TRBV5-6
d_call: .
j_call: TRBJ1-2
cdr3_aa: CASSQGPDNYGYTF
cdr3_nt: TGTGCCAGCAGCCAGGGACCCGATAACTATGGCTACACCTTC

clone_size: large
cdr3_length: 16
v_call: TRBV4-1
d_call: .
j_call: TRBJ2-3
cdr3_aa: CASSQVEGIGTDTQYF
cdr3_nt: TGCGCCAGCAGCCAAGTAGAGGGTATAGGCACAGATACGCAGTATTTT

clone_size: few
cdr3_length: 14
v_call: TRBV7-9
d_call: .
j_call: TRBJ1-1
cdr3_aa: CASSGGPLNTEAFF
cdr3_nt: TGTGCCAGTTCTGGAGGGCCTCTGAACACTGAAGCTTTCTTT

clone_size: .
cdr3_length: 15
v_call: TRBV25-1
d_call: .
j_call: TRBJ2-2
cdr3_aa: CASSAQGGDTGELFF
cdr3_nt: TGTGCCAGCAGTGCCCAGGGGGGGGACACCGGGGAGCTGTTTTTT

clone_size: few
cdr3_length: 15
v_call: TRBV5-1
d_call: .
j_call: TRBJ2-5
cdr3_aa: CASSLAGEVVETQYF
cdr3_nt: TGCGCCAGCAGCTTGGCTGGGGAGGTGGTCGAGACCCAGTACTTC